The next 15 T cell receptor beta chains were all read from a single sample in a study of cytomegalovirus exposure and HLA in healthy donors. PCR employed 60 Vbeta and 13 Jbeta primers. The method was immunoSEQ multiplex PCR; TCRdb's version includes in-frame clones alone and lacks a portion of them. Altogether about 160,000 clones are present, roughly 85% being singletons, with the ten largest covering 1%. Sequencing was performed on PBMCs. All receptors come from a boy aged 2 to 10 in good health and CMV-seronegative.

This chain connects TRBV7-8 to TRBJ2-1; 8 bases are a match to TRBD2. There are 15 residues in the CDR3. Per germline, CDR1 SGHVS and CDR2 FQNEAQ. Trimming removed 4 bases from V and 2 bases from J; junction bases left unmatched: 4. The CDR3 DNA reads as TGTGCCAGCAGCTCAACGGGGGGGCCCTACAATGAGCAGTTCTTC. Its translation: CASSSTGGPYNEQFF.

The chain links TRBV6-5 to TRBJ1-1; tentatively, D is TRBD1 (5 bases). Trimming removed 4 bases at V and 1 base at J, with 10 bases between. CDR1 is MNHEY, CDR2 SVGAGI, per germline. CDR3 size: 14 residues. The CDR3 region is CASSSYTGNTEAFF. The CDR3 nucleotides are TGTGCCAGCAGTTCCTATACAGGGAACACTGAAGCTTTCTTT.

The rearrangement links TRBV11-2 to TRBJ1-4; 8 bases agree with TRBD1. V lost 5 bases and J lost 8; bases outside the gene matches: 7. The CDR3 length is 14 residues. Germline CDR1 reads SGHAT; CDR2 reads FQNNGV. This CDR3 reads CASSPDRGREKLFF. In DNA, the CDR3 is TGTGCCAGCAGCCCCGACAGGGGCCGGGAAAAACTGTTTTTT.

The chain recombines TRBV25-1 with TRBJ1-6; D gene uncertain. CDR1 MGHDK and CDR2 SYGVNS come from the germline V gene. The CDR3 has 14 residues. V gave up 6 bases and J gave up 8 bases, with 14 bases separating them. DNA of the CDR3: TGTGCCAGCAGGCAGGATGGGTTGTATTCACCCCTCCACTTT. Its translation: CASRQDGLYSPLHF.

The chain's CDR3 is CASSFRAGVQETQYF. The CDR3 DNA sequence: TGTGCCAGCAGTTTTCGAGCGGGGGTACAAGAGACCCAGTACTTC. J is TRBJ2-5 and V is TRBV28; 8 nucleotides align to TRBD2. The CDR3 has 15 residues. In germline, CDR1 is MDHEN, CDR2 SYDVKM. V trimming: 3 bases; J trimming: 2 bases; junction bases outside the gene matches: 5.

V and J are TRBV18 and TRBJ1-5, with 10 bases fitting TRBD1. Trimming cost V 4 bases and J 6 bases; bases outside gene matches: 6. The CDR3 runs to 15 residues. Germline lookup yields CDR1 KGHSH and CDR2 LQKENI. Here the CDR3 reads CASSQRQGAGQPQHF. Written as DNA, the CDR3 is TGTGCCAGCTCACAGAGACAGGGGGCAGGTCAGCCCCAGCATTTT.

The rearrangement links TRBV4-2 to TRBJ2-1; 10 bases are shared with TRBD2. Germline loops: CDR1 LGHNA, CDR2 YNFKEQ. Losses at the gene ends were 1 base for V and 8 bases for J; bases not matched to a gene: 8. The CDR3 consists of 16 residues. CDR3 coding DNA: TGTGCCAGCAGCCAAGGAGGCACTAGCGGGATCTATGAGCAGTTCTTC. Its translation is CASSQGGTSGIYEQFF.

The chain recombines TRBV7-8 with TRBJ1-2; D unclear. The V gene lost 3 bases and the J gene lost 7 bases, with 12 bases spanning the gap. Germline CDR1 is SGHVS and CDR2 is FQNEAQ. The CDR3 loop spans 13 amino acids. The CDR3 reads CASSLRDGVGYTF. The DNA for the CDR3 is TGTGCCAGCAGCTTGAGGGATGGCGTTGGCTACACCTTC.

The chain is built from TRBV2 and TRBJ2-5; 10 bases are shared with TRBD1. Germline CDR1 is SNHLY and CDR2 is FYNNEI. The V segment lost 7 bases and the J segment 6 bases; nucleotides outside the gene matches: 14. The CDR3 is 16 amino acids. CDR3 sequence: CASTPKGGQGLQTQYF. As DNA, the CDR3 is TGTGCCAGCACCCCCAAAGGGGGACAGGGGTTACAGACCCAGTACTTC.

In regard to this clone: Its ends do not fully match the called genes, so a read error is possible. CDR3 nucleotides: TGTTCCAGCAGGCCACCGCATCAGGGGGCTGGGGAAAAACTGTTTTTT. Amino acid sequence: CSSRPPHQGAGEKLFF. The chain joins TRBV7-9 to TRBJ1-4; 8 bases match TRBD1. CDR3 length equals 16 residues. Germline V gene sequence: CDR1 SEHNR, CDR2 FQNEAQ (reference sequence).

The chain is built from TRBV20-1 and TRBJ2-5; no clear D gene. This CDR3 contains 11 residues. Germline assignment: CDR1 DFQATT and CDR2 SNEGSKA (reference sequence). Trimming left V 6 bases short and J 5 bases short, with 10 bases between. The CDR3 coding sequence is TGCAGTGCGATCCCCGGGGAGACCCAGTACTTC. Translation gives CSAIPGETQYF.

This clone was observed a handful of times. The chain links TRBV4-2 to TRBJ1-3; D is perhaps TRBD1 (5 bases). Deletions cut 0 bases from V and 4 bases from J, with 19 bases between. This CDR3 has 18 amino acids. Per the germline V gene, CDR1 is LGHNA and CDR2 is YNFKEQ. CDR3 sequence reads: CASSQDSGLRQGGNTIYF. The CDR3 bases are TGTGCCAGCAGCCAAGATAGTGGCCTGAGGCAGGGAGGAAACACCATATATTTT.

The V and J genes are TRBV5-4 and TRBJ1-1, with a possible D match to TRBD1 (5 bases). The CDR3 is made up of 15 amino acids. The germline V gene encodes CDR1 SGHNT and CDR2 YYREEE (reference sequence). The V and J ends lost 4 bases and 5 bases respectively, with 18 bases between them. In nucleotides, the CDR3 is TGTGCCAGCAGCCCTATGAGAGGGGAGGAAACTGAAGCTTTCTTT. This codes for CASSPMRGEETEAFF.

Points on this clone: The junction differs from germline at one of its ends, possibly a read error. The chain joins TRBV7-9 to TRBJ1-2; no reliable D call. The CDR3 sequence is 13 residues long. The germline V gene has CDR1 SEHNR and CDR2 FQNEAQ (reference sequence). This CDR3 reads CSSSPKTGYGYTF. The CDR3 nucleotides read TGTTCCAGCAGTCCGAAGACTGGCTATGGCTACACCTTC.

This clone was counted once. The CDR3 DNA reads TGTGCCAGCAGCTTAAGGGGAGGGGACATGAACACTGAAGCTTTCTTT. It is translated as CASSLRGGDMNTEAFF. V and J are TRBV7-3 and TRBJ1-1; the D gene is possibly TRBD1 (6 bases). V shed 1 base and J shed 0 bases, with 12 bases lying between them. This CDR3 comprises 16 residues. Looked up from germline, CDR1 is SGHTA and CDR2 is FQGTGA.